Each of the 7 T cell receptor beta chains below was sequenced from the same sample in a study of T cells expressing NK-cell markers. For each CDR3 protein, TCRdb gives one entry from its re-call of the 5' RACE reads, without DNA. The table counts around 15,000 distinct CDR3 sequences; approximately 56% lies in the top ten. The specimen sequenced was blood T cells: a sorted CD56 or NKG2C T cell subset, CD4+ or CD8+ T cells, or bulk PBMC T cells (not recorded which). These TCRs come from a man aged 18-75 years in good health.

The rearrangement links TRBV12-3 or TRBV12-4 to TRBJ2-3; TCRdb's D call, TRBD1, is unchecked because there is no DNA. The CDR3 extends over 14 amino acids. The CDR3 reads CASSDGTVTDTQYF.

This chain links TRBV5-5 with TRBJ2-7; with no DNA, the TCRdb D assignment of TRBD2 cannot be verified. Germline loops: CDR1 SGHKS, CDR2 YYEKEE (reference sequence). The CDR3 totals 15 residues. The chain's CDR3 is CASSGPHSGRYEQYF.

The chain is built from TRBV6-1 and TRBJ2-1; TCRdb names TRBD1, which stays unverified in the absence of DNA. The CDR3 extends over 15 amino acids. The germline V gene has CDR1 MNHNS and CDR2 SASEGT. CDR3 loop: CASKGDGRGYNEQFF.

This sequence joins TRBV28 and TRBJ2-1; TCRdb indicates TRBD2, and absent DNA this call remains unverified. Germline V gene data show CDR1 as MDHEN and CDR2 as SYDVKM. This CDR3 comprises 12 residues. The CDR3 spells CATGTTYNEQFF.

The CDR3 sequence is CAISESLSRVETQYF. The rearrangement links TRBV10-3 to TRBJ2-5; TCRdb gives TRBD1 as the D gene, but with no DNA this cannot be confirmed. This CDR3 is 15 amino acids long. Germline-derived CDR1 and CDR2 are ENHRY and SYGVKD.

V usage is TRBV10-3 and J usage is TRBJ2-7; TCRdb's D call, TRBD1, is unchecked because there is no DNA. The germline V gene has CDR1 ENHRY and CDR2 SYGVKD. The CDR3 consists of 14 residues. CDR3 amino acids: CAISVYQGQGEQYF.

This sequence joins TRBV6-2 or TRBV6-3 and TRBJ2-7. In germline, CDR1 is MNHEY, CDR2 SVGEGT. The CDR3 is 16 residues long. The CDR3 sequence is CASSYKIQRSSYEQYF.